This TCR beta chain was sequenced during a study of lymphopenia after photon versus proton radiotherapy. Study-wide findings and caveats: A bigger post-nadir fall in TCR diversity correlated inversely with survival time in deceased patients. Photon-treated patients lost naive T cells and TCR diversity; proton-treated stayed stable. After lymphocyte nadir, photon-treated repertoires showed oligoclonal expansion, especially CD8+ Temra.

About this clone: Its antigen is not known.

Deletions cut 4 bases from V and 7 bases from J, with 13 bases between. The CDR3 sequence is 13 residues long. The germline CDR1 and CDR2 sequences are LNHDA and SQIVND (reference sequence). The repertoire was sequenced with immunoSEQ multiplex PCR; TCRdb's copy has only in-frame clones and lacks some. The top ten hold more than 1.2% of the sample, which has 83,000 or so clones, around 83% seen once. The receptor comes from a man aged 60 to 75 with pancreatic cancer. The chain combines TRBV19 with TRBJ1-2; unclear D gene. The specimen was peripheral blood, collected from a patient treated with proton-based radiotherapy. CDR3 residues: CASSSPLLTGYTF. The DNA of the CDR3 is TGTGCCAGTAGTAGTCCTCTTCTTACTGGCTACACCTTC.